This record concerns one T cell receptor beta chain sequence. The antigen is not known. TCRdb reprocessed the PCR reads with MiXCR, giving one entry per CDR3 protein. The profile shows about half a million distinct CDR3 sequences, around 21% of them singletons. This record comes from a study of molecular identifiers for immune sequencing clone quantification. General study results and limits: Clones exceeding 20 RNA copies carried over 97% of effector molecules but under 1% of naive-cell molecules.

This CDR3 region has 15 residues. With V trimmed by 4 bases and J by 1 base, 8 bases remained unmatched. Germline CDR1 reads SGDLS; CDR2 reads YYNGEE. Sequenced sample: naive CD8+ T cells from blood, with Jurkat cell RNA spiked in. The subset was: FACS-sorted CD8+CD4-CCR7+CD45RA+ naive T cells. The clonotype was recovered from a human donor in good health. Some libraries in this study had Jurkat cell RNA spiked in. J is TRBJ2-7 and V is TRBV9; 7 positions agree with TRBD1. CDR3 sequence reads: CASSPHDRESYEQYF. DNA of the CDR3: TGTGCCAGCAGCCCCCACGACAGGGAATCCTACGAGCAGTACTTC.